This T cell receptor (beta chain) was identified in a study of tumor-infiltrating lymphocytes in glioblastoma multiforme. Overall study results and limits: Functional subtype sorting of these T cells was not performed.

This CDR3 has 14 amino acids. Germline-derived CDR1 and CDR2 are ENHRY and SYGVKD. The V and J ends lost 3 bases and 5 bases respectively, with 14 bases between them. To note about this clonotype: Its antigen is not known.

Multiple V-beta primers and a C-beta primer amplified TCRB from RNA. Unique molecular identifiers were not described for the libraries. TCRdb itself ran the multiplex PCR reads through MiXCR, one entry per CDR3 protein. The sample consists of around 10,000 distinct CDR3 sequences, 60% to 70% of them appearing once. Input material: brain tumor tissue. The clonotype originates from a male donor with glioblastoma. The V and J genes are TRBV10-3 and TRBJ2-7; D remains ambiguous. The CDR3 region is CAISEGHPGDEQYF. DNA for the CDR3: TGTGCCATCAGTGAAGGTCACCCTGGGGACGAGCAGTACTTC.